This record covers a single T cell receptor (beta chain). Antigen specificity is unknown. This specimen belongs to a study of blood T cells in healthy people across ages. Trimming took 2 bases from V and 7 from J; bases not matched to a gene: 8. The germline CDR1 and CDR2 sequences are SGHTA and FQGNSA. CDR3 size: 15 residues. A second PCR of 7 to 11 cycles used a sample-barcoded 5' primer and a J-beta primer mix. A tag from a template-switch adaptor with 12 random nucleotides marked each cDNA molecule. Each CDR3 protein gets one entry after TCRdb re-called the 5' RACE reads with MiXCR. The sample lists roughly 900,000 distinct CDR3 sequences; roughly 50% were seen once. General study points: Expanded clonotype shifts may have been confounded, as the donors had an unknown CMV status.

The study drew donors from healthy Caucasian individuals in Russia aged roughly 6 to 100. The genes are TRBV7-2 and TRBJ2-7, with 10 nucleotides matching TRBD1. Source material: blood. The TCR sequence derives from a man younger than 40 in good health. The DNA of the CDR3 is TGTGCCAGCAGCTTATATGGGACAGGGGCGCGGGAGCAGTACTTC. Amino acids: CASSLYGTGAREQYF.